This section outlines one T cell receptor beta chain sequence together with its context. These data come from a study of radiotherapy plus CTLA-4 blockade in lung cancer. The protocol was immunoSEQ multiplex PCR, while the TCRdb copy is restricted to in-frame clones and leaves out a portion. The sample lists about 66,000 clones, approximately 80% seen once, with 3.5% to 5% in the top ten. This CDR3 region has 15 residues. J gave up 7 bases and V 3 bases, and 7 bases lay outside the gene matches. Germline lookup yields CDR1 LGHNA and CDR2 YNFKEQ. This sequence originates from a human donor with non-small cell lung cancer who had a partial response to radiotherapy plus ipilimumab. This rearrangement joins TRBV4-2 to TRBJ2-1; 9 bases match TRBD2. The material was peripheral blood, obtained from a patient treated with radiotherapy plus ipilimumab. CDR3 protein: CASSQVAGVVNEQFF. DNA of the CDR3: TGTGCCAGCAGCCAGGTAGCGGGAGTGGTAAATGAGCAGTTCTTC.